This T cell receptor beta chain came from a study of T-cell memory formation after mild COVID-19. Study-wide findings and caveats: Memory from before infection featured some responding clones, which suggests cross-reactive memory joined.

Notes on this clonotype: What it binds is unknown.

The CDR3 runs 12 residues. V lost 6 bases and J lost 6; bases outside the gene matches: 4. Germline V gene sequence: CDR1 MGHDK, CDR2 SYGVNS. Each CDR3 protein gets one entry after TCRdb re-called the 5' RACE reads with MiXCR. The table includes about 160,000 distinct CDR3 sequences, roughly 28% detected once. Material for sequencing was PBMCs or a T cell subset sorted from them (not recorded which). This receptor was taken from an adult woman who had mild COVID-19 (a few samples of this study predate the infection). Cell type and time point are not known. This chain uses TRBV25-1 with TRBJ1-2; 7 positions agree with TRBD1. The CDR3 reads CASRGQFDGYTF. CDR3 coding DNA: TGTGCCAGCAGGGGACAGTTCGATGGCTACACCTTC.